This T cell receptor (beta chain) was sequenced for a study of CD8 T cells in ankylosing spondylitis. A single record per CDR3 protein comes from TCRdb applying MiXCR to the 5' RACE reads. The repertoire holds around 770,000 distinct CDR3 sequences, with roughly 19% as singletons. Trimming removed 3 bases at V and 3 bases at J, with 9 bases between. The CDR3 sequence is 13 residues long. Findings and caveats of the study: A motif of fewer than ten highly homologous TCR beta variants was seen as apparently characteristic of ankylosing spondylitis blood.

This clonotype was counted a single time. Antigen specificity is unknown. The specimen sequenced was blood, either unsorted or a sorted T cell fraction (not recorded which). The receptor comes from a male donor with ankylosing spondylitis. The chain joins TRBV12-3 or TRBV12-4 to TRBJ2-7; D gene unclear. Here the CDR3 DNA reads TGTGCCAGCAGTTTCGGGCAGATCTACGAGCAGTACTTC. This gives the protein CASSFGQIYEQYF.